This T cell receptor beta chain emerged from a study of sequential checkpoint blockade in melanoma. Across the whole study: About two dozen patients had matched tumor biopsies before treatment and at week 13 after nivolumab or ipilimumab alone.

In this sample, this clone turned up a few times. Its antigen is currently unknown. Using immunoSEQ multiplex PCR, the repertoire was profiled, and TCRdb retains in-frame clones only, with some absent. This table has some 19,000 clones, under 30% appearing once. CDR1 is GTSNPN, CDR2 SVGIG, per germline (reference sequence). This CDR3 is 14 amino acids long. V was clipped by 1 base and J by 5 bases; unmatched bases: 4. Treatment given: randomized to nivolumab then ipilimumab (arm A) or the reverse (arm B). General study findings and limits: About 30 times likelier clinical benefit followed increased tumor T-cell fraction and clonality.

This clonotype was obtained from a human donor with melanoma. This chain uses TRBV30 with TRBJ1-3; 8 nucleotides agree with TRBD1. The sample consisted of tumor tissue (inferred from file names), taken from a patient given nivolumab and ipilimumab in sequence. The CDR3 bases are TGTGCCTGGAGTGGAGGGACAGGAAGAAACACCATATATTTT. This encodes CAWSGGTGRNTIYF.